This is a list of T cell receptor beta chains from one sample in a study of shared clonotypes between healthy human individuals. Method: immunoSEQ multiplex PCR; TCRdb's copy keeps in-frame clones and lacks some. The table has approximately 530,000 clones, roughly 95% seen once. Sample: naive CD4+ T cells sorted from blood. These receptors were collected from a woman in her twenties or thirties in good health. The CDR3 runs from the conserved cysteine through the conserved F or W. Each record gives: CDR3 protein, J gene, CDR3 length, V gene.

CDR3: CASSDLRVLYEQYF; J: TRBJ2-7; length: 14; V: TRBV2
CDR3: CASSEQGSGGYTF; J: TRBJ1-2; length: 13; V: TRBV2
CDR3: CASSFGSLMNTEAFF; J: TRBJ1-1; length: 15; V: TRBV28
CDR3: CASSLVESGSYEQYF; J: TRBJ2-7; length: 15; V: TRBV5-1
CDR3: CASSEKQGKASGANVLTF; J: TRBJ2-6; length: 18; V: TRBV6-1
CDR3: CAWSVTGYQAFF; J: TRBJ1-1; length: 12; V: TRBV30
CDR3: CASTYRLGASEQFF; J: TRBJ2-1; length: 14; V: TRBV7-9
CDR3: CASSYREEAEKLFF; J: TRBJ1-4; length: 14; V: TRBV7-3
CDR3: CASSLEGTIKGPEQYF; J: TRBJ2-7; length: 16; V: TRBV7-9
CDR3: CASSPRRDRVYEQYF; J: TRBJ2-7; length: 15; V: TRBV6-5
CDR3: CASRLAGSSYEQYF; J: TRBJ2-7; length: 14; V: TRBV10-2
CDR3: CASRSGHNHSYEQYF; J: TRBJ2-7; length: 15; V: TRBV5-1
CDR3: CASSPRGPTYEQYF; J: TRBJ2-7; length: 14; V: TRBV6-5
CDR3: CASTTTGVDNEQFF; J: TRBJ2-1; length: 14; V: TRBV21-1
CDR3: CASSPPILAVYEQYF; J: TRBJ2-7; length: 15; V: TRBV28
CDR3: CASTSGQTDQPQHF; J: TRBJ1-5; length: 14; V: TRBV28
CDR3: CASSLGSGSPYEQYF; J: TRBJ2-7; length: 15; V: TRBV5-4
CDR3: CASKSARSSGTTDTQYF; J: TRBJ2-3; length: 17; V: TRBV19
CDR3: CASSPNGGGENEKLFF; J: TRBJ1-4; length: 16; V: TRBV19
CDR3: CASSPTTSGRLHEQYF; J: TRBJ2-7; length: 16; V: TRBV28
CDR3: CASIPRSTSTDTQYF; J: TRBJ2-3; length: 15; V: TRBV7-8
CDR3: CASSYSLDTQYF; J: TRBJ2-3; length: 12; V: TRBV6-5
CDR3: CASSLGTRFSDEQFF; J: TRBJ2-1; length: 15; V: TRBV5-8
CDR3: CASSLRWSLNTEAFF; J: TRBJ1-1; length: 15; V: TRBV13
CDR3: CASSLTGVNEKLFF; J: TRBJ1-4; length: 14; V: TRBV5-4
CDR3: CASSDDGNYGYTF; J: TRBJ1-2; length: 13; V: TRBV25-1
CDR3: CASSRPLLAWETQYF; J: TRBJ2-5; length: 15; V: TRBV7-9
CDR3: CASSGQDQETQYF; J: TRBJ2-5; length: 13; V: TRBV19
CDR3: CASTSYPSSGTYNEQFF; J: TRBJ2-1; length: 17; V: TRBV28
CDR3: CASRTSGSREQYF; J: TRBJ2-7; length: 13; V: TRBV28
CDR3: CASSPRTSGSSYNEQFF; J: TRBJ2-1; length: 17; V: TRBV27
CDR3: CASSIVRAGTDTQYF; J: TRBJ2-3; length: 15; V: TRBV19
CDR3: CASSSGLAGVDTGELFF; J: TRBJ2-2; length: 17; V: TRBV7-8
CDR3: CSSEGSTDTQYF; J: TRBJ2-3; length: 12; V: TRBV29-1
CDR3: CASSARSLRDDQPQHF; J: TRBJ1-5; length: 16; V: TRBV19
CDR3: CASSPKGAKNIQYF; J: TRBJ2-4; length: 14; V: TRBV6-5
CDR3: CASGLVHPGSARYAKDTGELFF; J: TRBJ2-2; length: 22; V: TRBV12-5
CDR3: CSVDSSNYGYTF; J: TRBJ1-2; length: 12; V: TRBV29-1
CDR3: CASSAKGQGTADEQFF; J: TRBJ2-1; length: 16; V: TRBV9
CDR3: CASSLGSRGGEGGYTF; J: TRBJ1-2; length: 16; V: TRBV11-1
CDR3: CASSSTGGWAEAFF; J: TRBJ1-1; length: 14; V: TRBV6-5
CDR3: CASSDPGTSGRGGTGELFF; J: TRBJ2-2; length: 19; V: TRBV19
CDR3: CASGQGALSNEQFF; J: TRBJ2-1; length: 14; V: TRBV5-1
CDR3: CASSPRTEETQYF; J: TRBJ2-5; length: 13; V: TRBV18
CDR3: CATSRDQGHNQPQHF; J: TRBJ1-5; length: 15; V: TRBV15
CDR3: CSAVGADTQYF; J: TRBJ2-3; length: 11; V: TRBV29-1
CDR3: CATSSPQRERETQYF; J: TRBJ2-5; length: 15; V: TRBV15
CDR3: CAISLGQNTEAFF; J: TRBJ1-1; length: 13; V: TRBV10-3
CDR3: CASSLNAGLGNQPQHF; J: TRBJ1-5; length: 16; V: TRBV7-8
CDR3: CASSIVSGDQPQHF; J: TRBJ1-5; length: 14; V: TRBV19
CDR3: CASKELNTEAFF; J: TRBJ1-1; length: 12; V: TRBV19
CDR3: CASSRHRQETQYF; J: TRBJ2-5; length: 13; V: TRBV16
CDR3: CASSLTSGGSSYEQYF; J: TRBJ2-7; length: 16; V: TRBV5-1
CDR3: CASSTRTGGETQYF; J: TRBJ2-5; length: 14; V: TRBV5-1
CDR3: CASSQESSGPYEQYF; J: TRBJ2-7; length: 15; V: TRBV4-1
CDR3: CASSFGAEGSEADTQYF; J: TRBJ2-3; length: 17; V: TRBV7-9
CDR3: CASSLSTGELFF; J: TRBJ2-2; length: 12; V: TRBV28
CDR3: CASSEWGMNTEAFF; J: TRBJ1-1; length: 14; V: TRBV2
CDR3: CSVETSGAYNEQFF; J: TRBJ2-1; length: 14; V: TRBV29-1
CDR3: CASSLVLASDTQYF; J: TRBJ2-3; length: 14; V: TRBV11-2